This T cell receptor beta chain was captured in a study of T cells in Graves' hyperthyroidism and ophthalmopathy. This clonotype was seen a few times. Its target is not known. Broader study findings: Blood shared most expanded thyroid clonotypes above 0.001.

Template material for amplifying TCR beta CDR3 regions consisted of RNA transcripts. Initially, a first-round RT-PCR of the TCR CDR3 employed the HTBI primer set. TCRdb processed the multiplex PCR reads anew with MiXCR; each CDR3 protein has one entry. The sample contains more than 600,000 distinct CDR3 sequences, 15% to 20% of which appear only once. What was sequenced was blood. The origin of this receptor is a young man with Graves' hyperthyroidism.

CDR3 sequence: CASSLTPYSNQPQHF. The CDR3 DNA reads TGTGCCAGCAGCCTTACACCGTATAGCAATCAGCCCCAGCATTTT. This chain joins TRBV9 and TRBJ1-5; D ambiguous. The CDR3 is 15 amino acids. Deletions cut 4 bases from V and 0 bases from J, with 11 bases between. CDR1 SGDLS and CDR2 YYNGEE come from the germline V gene.